One sample yielded the 19 T cell receptor beta chains listed below, sequenced in a study of T cells in tuberculosis. Measured with immunoSEQ multiplex PCR; TCRdb has only the in-frame clones, and not every one. The repertoire holds around 60,000 clones, with 81% as singletons. Cells were sorted from thawed PBMC rested overnight and stained with GMM-loaded CD1B tetramer, viability dye and anti-CD3. CD1B tetramers were loaded with Rhodococcus equi-derived C32 glucose monomycolate. The sample taken for sequencing was CD1b-GMM tetramer-negative cells sorted from PBMCs. The receptors derive from an adult woman with latent tuberculosis.

The rearrangement joins TRBV11-2 to TRBJ2-2; no clear D gene. Per germline, CDR1 SGHAT and CDR2 FQNNGV. CDR3 size: 13 residues. The V end lost 3 bases, the J end lost 4 bases, and 6 bases lay between the germline ends. The CDR3 bases are TGTGCCAGCAGCTTCCAATCCACCGGGGAGCTGTTTTTT. The encoded protein is CASSFQSTGELFF.

The chain combines TRBV4-2 with TRBJ2-2; 8 bases line up with TRBD2. Trimming at V came to 4 bases and at J to 4 bases, leaving 23 bases not matched to a gene. This CDR3 has 21 amino acids. Germline V CDR1 and CDR2: LGHNA, YNFKEQ. The CDR3 bases are TGTGCCAGCAGCCGTTCCTACCGGAGTAGCGGGGCGCGAGTGTCCACCGGGGAGCTGTTTTTT. It codes for CASSRSYRSSGARVSTGELFF.

The chain joins TRBV27 to TRBJ2-1; 15 nucleotides match TRBD2. CDR3 size: 19 residues. Per the germline V gene, CDR1 is MNHEY and CDR2 is SMNVEV (reference sequence). With V trimmed by 2 bases and J by 2 bases, 7 bases remained unmatched. The CDR3 region has the DNA TGTGCCAGCAGTTTACGGGGACTAGCGGGGGGACCGGCCTACAATGAGCAGTTCTTC. Translating it yields CASSLRGLAGGPAYNEQFF.

The chain is built from TRBV6-5 and TRBJ2-5; 7 nucleotides agree with TRBD1. This CDR3 spans 14 amino acids. Germline CDR1 is MNHEY and CDR2 is SVGAGI. Unmatched junction bases numbered 10, after V lost 6 bases and J lost 6 bases. The chain's CDR3 is CASRRQGAVKTQYF. The CDR3 nucleotides read TGTGCCAGCAGACGACAGGGTGCCGTGAAGACCCAGTACTTC.

The CDR3 loop reads CASSIVEGTGELFF. The CDR3, as DNA: TGTGCCAGTAGTATAGTAGAGGGAACCGGGGAGCTGTTTTTT. The chain carries TRBV19 and TRBJ2-2, with a weak D call TRBD2 (5 bases). The V gene's germline CDR1 is LNHDA and CDR2 SQIVND (reference sequence). V was pared by 1 base and J by 5 bases, with 8 bases between. The CDR3 length is 14 residues.

This chain uses TRBV27 with TRBJ2-5; 8 bases line up with TRBD2. With 6 bases clipped from V and 0 bases from J, the junction kept 6 bases outside the gene matches. The CDR3 consists of 15 residues. The germline gives CDR1 MNHEY, CDR2 SMNVEV (reference sequence). The DNA of the CDR3 is TGTGCCAGCAGGTCGACGGGAGGGTACCAAGAGACCCAGTACTTC. Amino acids: CASRSTGGYQETQYF.

This rearrangement joins TRBV7-2 to TRBJ2-7; 9 bases fit TRBD1. The CDR3 length is 14 residues. Germline CDR1 is SGHTA and CDR2 is FQGNSA. V lost 4 bases to trimming and J lost 3 bases; unmatched junction nucleotides: 4. The CDR3 DNA reads as TGTGCCAGCAGCTCTAGGACAGGGGACTACGAGCAGTACTTC. It codes for CASSSRTGDYEQYF.

In regard to this clone: At the DNA level, this CDR3 is encoded by other sequences in the same sample as well. The rearrangement joins TRBV28 to TRBJ1-6; D gene ambiguous. V shed 6 bases and J shed 13 bases, with 22 bases lying between them. CDR1 and CDR2 from the germline V gene are MDHEN and SYDVKM. The CDR3 consists of 15 residues. The CDR3 loop is CASSPRGRALTPLHF. The CDR3 DNA is TGTGCCAGCAGCCCCCGAGGCCGCGCATTGACCCCCCTCCACTTT.

The chain carries TRBV28 and TRBJ1-5; 10 positions agree with TRBD1. In germline, CDR1 is MDHEN, CDR2 SYDVKM. The CDR3 runs to 12 residues. CDR3 nucleotide sequence: TGTGGCTGGGGACAGGGGAATCAGCCCCAGCATTTT. This codes for CGWGQGNQPQHF.

This rearrangement joins TRBV9 to TRBJ1-5; 8 bases line up with TRBD1. V lost 4 bases and J lost 7; bases outside the gene matches: 10. CDR1 and CDR2 (germline): SGDLS, YYNGEE. The CDR3 covers 15 residues. The CDR3 DNA reads TGTGCCAGCAGCTCGGGACAGGCTGTTAACCAGCCCCAGCATTTT. This sequence encodes CASSSGQAVNQPQHF.

This clone was picked up a small number of times. The chain carries TRBV27 and TRBJ1-3; the D gene is possibly TRBD1 (5 bases). The ends were cut back, 6 bases at V and 2 bases at J, with 20 bases in the middle. Germline CDR1 MNHEY, CDR2 SMNVEV (reference sequence). CDR3 size: 17 residues. The CDR3 reads CASRHSSRRGAGNTIYF. CDR3 bases: TGTGCCAGCAGACACTCTTCCCGCCGGGGGGCTGGAAACACCATATATTTT.

The chain recombines TRBV7-2 with TRBJ2-5; D gene ambiguous. This CDR3 is built from 13 residues. Germline CDR1 SGHTA, CDR2 FQGNSA. Trimming removed 1 base at V and 2 bases at J, with 5 bases between. The CDR3 coding sequence is TGTGCCAGCAGCTTAGGTCAGCAAGAGACCCAGTACTTC. Translation gives CASSLGQQETQYF.

The gene calls are TRBV4-2 and TRBJ1-2; D is perhaps TRBD1 (6 bases). Germline values: CDR1 LGHNA, CDR2 YNFKEQ. This CDR3 spans 15 amino acids. Trimming cost V 2 bases and J 5 bases, with 15 bases left between them. DNA of the CDR3: TGTGCCAGCAGCCAAACAGGGTCTCCTCTTTATGGCTACACCTTC. Protein: CASSQTGSPLYGYTF.

The V gene is TRBV19, the J gene TRBJ1-5; D perhaps matches TRBD1 (5 bases). Trimming removed 6 bases from V and 0 bases from J, with 12 bases in between. The germline V gene encodes CDR1 LNHDA and CDR2 SQIVND (reference sequence). The length of the CDR3 is 15 residues. CDR3 residues: CASSLRGDSNQPQHF. The CDR3 bases are TGTGCCAGTAGCCTACGGGGGGATAGCAATCAGCCCCAGCATTTT.

The chain combines TRBV2 with TRBJ2-7; 8 nucleotides align to TRBD2. The germline V gene has CDR1 SNHLY and CDR2 FYNNEI. V lost 3 bases and J lost 4; bases outside the gene matches: 11. There are 16 residues in the CDR3. The CDR3 nucleotides are TGTGCCAGCAGTGAGATACGGGGACTAGTACTATACGAGCAGTACTTC. Amino acid sequence: CASSEIRGLVLYEQYF.

The V call is TRBV28, the J call TRBJ1-2, with 9 positions matching TRBD1. The CDR3 contains 14 residues. The germline gives CDR1 MDHEN, CDR2 SYDVKM. The V segment lost 11 bases and the J segment 8 bases; nucleotides outside the gene matches: 15. CDR3 nucleotide sequence: TGTGCCGTCCAACCTTCGTACAGGGGGCAAGGCTACACCTTC. Its translation is CAVQPSYRGQGYTF.

The chain recombines TRBV9 with TRBJ1-2; 10 nucleotides align to TRBD1. The germline V gene has CDR1 SGDLS and CDR2 YYNGEE. This CDR3 spans 16 amino acids. V gave up 3 bases and J gave up 5 bases; unmatched junction bases: 10. The CDR3: CASSAPGTGEIYGYTF. The CDR3 DNA reads as TGTGCCAGCAGCGCGCCCGGGACAGGGGAAATATATGGCTACACCTTC.

The chain couples TRBV9 to TRBJ1-1; D might be TRBD1 (6 bases). Looked up from germline, CDR1 is SGDLS and CDR2 is YYNGEE. This CDR3 is 13 amino acids long. V shed 4 bases and J shed 6 bases, with 13 bases lying between them. Written as DNA, the CDR3 is TGTGCCAGCAGCATGACCCCAGGGGCTGAAGCTTTCTTT. It yields the protein CASSMTPGAEAFF. The entire variable domain, with the rest obtained from reference TRBV9 and TRBJ1-1, is as follows: DSGVTQTPKHLITATGQRVTLRCSPRSGDLSVYWYQQSLDQGLQFLIQYYNGEERAKGNILERFSAQQFPDLHSELNLSSLELGDSALYFCASSMTPGAEAFFGQGTRLTVV.

The rearrangement uses TRBV11-2 and TRBJ2-4, with TRBD2 as a possible D gene (5 bases). Trimming took off 0 bases at V and 0 bases at J, with 9 bases between the two ends. CDR3 length: 16 amino acids. Germline CDR1 and CDR2: SGHAT and FQNNGV. CDR3 sequence (DNA): TGTGCCAGCAGCTTAGAACACGGACTAGCCAAAAACATTCAGTACTTC. Translating it yields CASSLEHGLAKNIQYF.